This is a list of T cell receptor beta chains from one sample in a study of cytomegalovirus exposure and HLA in healthy donors. Clones were sequenced by immunoSEQ multiplex PCR, and TCRdb holds only the in-frame ones, with some missing. The sample includes around 100,000 clones, over 65% of them seen just once. The sample was PBMCs. These receptors all stem from a woman aged 25 to 39 in good health and CMV-seropositive. Both conserved end residues are part of each CDR3. Fields, in order: clone size, J gene, V gene, D gene, CDR3 DNA, CDR3 protein. The D gene is left open where the match is weak. Only part of the rows carry a size: once, few, many, or a class if the clone is expanded.

NA	TRBJ2-1	TRBV29-1	TRBD2	TGCAGCGTACGAGCCCGACTAGCGAACAATGAGCAGTTCTTC	CSVRARLANNEQFF
few	TRBJ1-1	TRBV5-8	TRBD1	TGTGCCAGCAGCTCCGAGCCTAGGGACAGGGCGGAAGCTTTCTTT	CASSSEPRDRAEAFF
NA	TRBJ1-5	TRBV11-2	NA	TGTGCCAGCAGCTTGGGCAGTAGCAATCAGCCCCAGCATTTT	CASSLGSSNQPQHF
NA	TRBJ2-3	TRBV13	TRBD2	TGTGCCAGCAGCTCTCGGACTAGCGGAAGCACAGATACGCAGTATTTT	CASSSRTSGSTDTQYF
NA	TRBJ1-2	TRBV7-2	TRBD1	TGTGCCAGCAGCTTAGGATCCCCGGGACAGAACTATGGCTACACCTTC	CASSLGSPGQNYGYTF
few	TRBJ2-3	TRBV7-7	TRBD2	TGTGCTAGCAGCTCCGTCGGACTAGCGACGCAGTATTTT	CASSSVGLATQYF
NA	TRBJ1-2	TRBV30	TRBD1	TGTGCCTGGAGTGTACAGGGGCGCGGCTATGGCTACACCTTC	CAWSVQGRGYGYTF
NA	TRBJ1-5	TRBV19	NA	TGTGCCAGTAGTGAAGGTCCAGCGGGCAATCAGCCCCAGCATTTT	CASSEGPAGNQPQHF
few	TRBJ2-5	TRBV18	NA	TGTGCCAGCTCACCTTCGACGGGAGAGACCCAGTACTTC	CASSPSTGETQYF
NA	TRBJ2-3	TRBV11-2	TRBD2	TGTGCCAGCAGCTTTTCTAGCGGGAGCACAGATACGCAGTATTTT	CASSFSSGSTDTQYF
NA	TRBJ1-2	TRBV2	NA	TGTGCCAGCGGGCAGACTAACTATGGCTACACCTTC	CASGQTNYGYTF
NA	TRBJ2-1	TRBV25-1	TRBD2	TGTGCCAGCAGCACCCCCGGGACTAGCGGGAATGAGCAGTTCTTC	CASSTPGTSGNEQFF
NA	TRBJ2-5	TRBV11-1	TRBD2	TGTGCCAGCATCCACCCCTTTGGGGCGGGAGACTGGGAAGAGACCCAGTACTTC	CASIHPFGAGDWEETQYF
NA	TRBJ1-5	TRBV7-8	TRBD1	TGTGCCAGCAGCGGAACCAACAGGGGGCAGAGTCAGCCCCAGCATTTT	CASSGTNRGQSQPQHF
NA	TRBJ2-7	TRBV4-1	NA	TGCGCCAGCAGCCAAGGGGGCCAGCCAACTCTGCAGTACTTC	CASSQGGQPTLQYF
NA	TRBJ2-1	TRBV10-3	NA	TGTGCCATCAGTGGACAAGGCGAAAATGAGCAGTTCTTC	CAISGQGENEQFF
few	TRBJ2-2	TRBV6-1	NA	TGTGCCAGCAGTGATGAAGGAGTGACCGGGGAGCTGTTTTTT	CASSDEGVTGELFF
NA	TRBJ2-7	TRBV27	NA	TGTGCCAGCAGTTTATCCGGCGGAACCTACGAGCAGTACTTC	CASSLSGGTYEQYF
NA	TRBJ1-2	TRBV6-1	TRBD1	TGTGCCAGCAGTGATGGAGGACCGACAGGGGACGGCTACACCTTC	CASSDGGPTGDGYTF
once	TRBJ1-5	TRBV30	TRBD1	TGTGCCTGGGGGACAGGGGCTCCTCAGCCCCAGCATTTT	CAWGTGAPQPQHF
NA	TRBJ1-4	TRBV7-9	NA	TGTGCCAGCAGCCGTCCGACAGGACCGAATGAAAAACTGTTTTTT	CASSRPTGPNEKLFF
NA	TRBJ1-2	TRBV2	TRBD1	TGTGCCAGCACCGGACAGGGGAACTATGGCTACACCTTC	CASTGQGNYGYTF